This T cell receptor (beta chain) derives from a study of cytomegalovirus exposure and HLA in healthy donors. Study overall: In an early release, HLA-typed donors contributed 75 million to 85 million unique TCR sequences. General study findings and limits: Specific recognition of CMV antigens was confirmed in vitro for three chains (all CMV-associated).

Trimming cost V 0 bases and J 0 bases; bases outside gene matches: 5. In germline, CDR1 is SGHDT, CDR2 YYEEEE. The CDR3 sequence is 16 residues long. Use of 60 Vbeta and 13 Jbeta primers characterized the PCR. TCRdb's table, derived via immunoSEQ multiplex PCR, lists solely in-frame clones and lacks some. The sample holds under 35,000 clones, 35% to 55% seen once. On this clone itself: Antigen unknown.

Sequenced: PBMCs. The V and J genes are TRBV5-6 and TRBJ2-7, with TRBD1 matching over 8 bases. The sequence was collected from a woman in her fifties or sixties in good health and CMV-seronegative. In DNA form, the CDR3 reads TGTGCCAGCAGCTTGGGACAGGGGTTTACCTCCTACGAGCAGTACTTC. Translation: CASSLGQGFTSYEQYF.